This T cell receptor beta chain appears in the sequencing data of a study of identical twins. Study-level findings and limits: The degree of excess twin sharing was weaker in beta out-of-frame sequences. Abundant beta clonotypes from cord blood had fewer insertions, unlike memory repertoires, which showed none.

The CDR3 is 12 amino acids. The germline gives CDR1 DFQATT, CDR2 SNEGSKA (reference sequence). V was shortened by 7 bases and J by 0 bases, with 9 bases between the two germline ends. Healthy Caucasian donors formed the entire cohort. TCRdb reprocessed the 5' RACE reads with MiXCR, giving one entry per CDR3 protein. In the table there are about 690,000 distinct CDR3 sequences, around 5.7% of which are singletons. Notes on this clonotype: Its target is not known.

The sequenced sample was naive T cells sorted from blood. The receptor's source is a man in his late teens or twenties in good health. This chain joins TRBV20-1 and TRBJ1-1, with D unclear. CDR3 residues: CSDWTLNTEAFF. The DNA for the CDR3 is TGCAGTGATTGGACCTTGAACACTGAAGCTTTCTTT.